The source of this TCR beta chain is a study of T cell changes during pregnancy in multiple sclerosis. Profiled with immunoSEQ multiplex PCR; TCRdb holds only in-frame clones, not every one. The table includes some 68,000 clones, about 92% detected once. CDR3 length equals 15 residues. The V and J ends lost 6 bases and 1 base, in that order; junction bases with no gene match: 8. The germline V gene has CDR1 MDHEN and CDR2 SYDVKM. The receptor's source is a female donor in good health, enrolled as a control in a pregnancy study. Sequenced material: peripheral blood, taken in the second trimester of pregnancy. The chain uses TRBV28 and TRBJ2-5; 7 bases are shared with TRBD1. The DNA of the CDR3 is TGTGCCAGCAGCCGAGGGCGACAGGGCCAAGAGACCCAGTACTTC. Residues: CASSRGRQGQETQYF.